This T cell receptor beta chain was observed in a study of blood T cell repertoires in COVID-19. Study context: In each case, the material was cDNA or gDNA derived from T cells, B-cell-depleted T cells, or PBMCs.

In the authors' methods: How many nucleated cells were present was estimated from reference gene primer amplification. Some clones are missing from TCRdb's copy, which holds only in-frame ones; the method was immunoSEQ multiplex PCR. V and J calls and clone size follow that table, whereas D and trimming were derived from the DNA. This sample has approximately 150,000 clones; almost 85% occur once, and the top ten carry 12% to 15%. Sequences were obtained from peripheral blood. This sequence originates from a human donor with acute or convalescent COVID-19. The donor label of this sample is uncertain.

CDR3 residues: CASSPTRAGTEAFF. Here the CDR3 DNA reads TGCGCCAGCAGCCCCACCCGAGCGGGCACTGAAGCTTTCTTT. V is TRBV4-1 and J is TRBJ1-1; no clear D. CDR1 and CDR2 (germline): MGHRA, YSYEKL. CDR3 length: 14 residues. The ends were cut back, 4 bases at V and 4 bases at J, with 13 bases in the middle.